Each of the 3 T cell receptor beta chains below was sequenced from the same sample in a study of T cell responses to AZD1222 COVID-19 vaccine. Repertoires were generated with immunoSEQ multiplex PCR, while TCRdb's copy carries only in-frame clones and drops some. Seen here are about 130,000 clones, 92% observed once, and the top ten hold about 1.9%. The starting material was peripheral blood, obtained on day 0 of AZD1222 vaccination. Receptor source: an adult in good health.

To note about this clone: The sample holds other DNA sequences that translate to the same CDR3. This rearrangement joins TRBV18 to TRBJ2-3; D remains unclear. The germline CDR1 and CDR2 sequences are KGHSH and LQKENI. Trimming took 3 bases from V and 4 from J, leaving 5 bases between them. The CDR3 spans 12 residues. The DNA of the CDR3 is TGTGCCAGCTCACCGGAAGCAGATACGCAGTATTTT. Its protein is CASSPEADTQYF. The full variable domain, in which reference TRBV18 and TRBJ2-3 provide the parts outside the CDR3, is NAGVMQNPRHLVRRRGQEARLRCSPMKGHSHVYWYRQLPEEGLKFMVYLQKENIIDESGMPKERFSAEFPKEGPSILRIQQVVRGDSAAYFCASSPEADTQYFGPGTRLTVL.

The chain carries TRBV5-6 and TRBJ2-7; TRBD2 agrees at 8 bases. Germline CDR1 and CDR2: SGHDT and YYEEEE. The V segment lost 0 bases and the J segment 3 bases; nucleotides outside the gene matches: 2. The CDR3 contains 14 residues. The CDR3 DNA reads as TGTGCCAGCAGCTTGGCCGGGGGGGACTACGAGCAGTACTTC. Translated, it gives CASSLAGGDYEQYF.

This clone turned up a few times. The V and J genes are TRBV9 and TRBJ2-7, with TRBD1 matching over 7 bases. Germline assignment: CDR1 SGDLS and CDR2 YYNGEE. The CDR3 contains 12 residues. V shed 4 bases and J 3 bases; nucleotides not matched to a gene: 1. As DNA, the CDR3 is TGTGCCAGCAGCCGGGACAGCTACGAGCAGTACTTC. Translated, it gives CASSRDSYEQYF.